A single TCR beta chain is shown here with its context. This record belongs to a study of blood T cell repertoires in COVID-19. This table comes from immunoSEQ multiplex PCR, and its TCRdb copy is limited to in-frame clones, with some not included. The data hold roughly 380,000 clones, with approximately 91% observed a single time. V was cut by 1 base and J by 1 base, with 14 bases left in between. The V gene's germline CDR1 is LNHNV and CDR2 YYDKDF (reference sequence). The CDR3 has 17 residues. Material: peripheral blood. This TCR derives from a middle-aged woman with COVID-19, enrolled during active disease. J is TRBJ1-5 and V is TRBV15, with D unresolved. The CDR3 nucleotides are TGTGCCACCAGCAGAGCTGGGAGCGCGAGAAGCAATCAGCCCCAGCATTTT. It encodes CATSRAGSARSNQPQHF. Drawing the rest from reference TRBV15 and TRBJ1-5, the complete variable domain is DAMVIQNPRYQVTQFGKPVTLSCSQTLNHNVMYWYQQKSSQAPKLLFHYYDKDFNNEADTPDNFQSRRPNTSFCFLDIRSPGLGDTAMYLCATSRAGSARSNQPQHFGDGTRLSIL.